Ten or more counts support the clone carrying this T cell receptor (beta chain). Its antigen remains unknown. CDR3 size: 13 residues. With 4 bases removed from V and 6 bases from J, the gap between germline ends came to 13 bases. The V gene's germline CDR1 is SQVTM and CDR2 ANQGSEA. As it was prepared, the TCRbeta library received unique molecular identifiers. TCRdb passed the PCR reads through MiXCR, listing each CDR3 protein once. The table lists 670,000 or so distinct CDR3 sequences, about an eighth of them singletons. This specimen belongs to a study of T-cell reconstitution after alpha-beta-depleted transplantation in children. Notes on the study in general: Newly produced T cells mostly accounted for T-cell counts and diversity one year post-transplant. It was surviving recipient T cells and thymic progenitors that gave some patients high TCRbeta diversity at day 60. Alpha-beta T cells about two months after transplant reportedly derived from several hundred expanded graft clones.

This chain uses TRBV29-1 with TRBJ2-1; D uncertain. This sample comprised PBMCs, obtained before TCRalphabeta/CD19-depleted stem cell transplant. The receptor comes from a girl aged 2 to 10 with congenital amegakaryocytic thrombocytopenia, due to receive a stem cell transplant. DNA of the CDR3: TGCAGCGTTGTGGGCAGACGGGTCAATGAGCAGTTCTTC. The encoded protein is CSVVGRRVNEQFF.